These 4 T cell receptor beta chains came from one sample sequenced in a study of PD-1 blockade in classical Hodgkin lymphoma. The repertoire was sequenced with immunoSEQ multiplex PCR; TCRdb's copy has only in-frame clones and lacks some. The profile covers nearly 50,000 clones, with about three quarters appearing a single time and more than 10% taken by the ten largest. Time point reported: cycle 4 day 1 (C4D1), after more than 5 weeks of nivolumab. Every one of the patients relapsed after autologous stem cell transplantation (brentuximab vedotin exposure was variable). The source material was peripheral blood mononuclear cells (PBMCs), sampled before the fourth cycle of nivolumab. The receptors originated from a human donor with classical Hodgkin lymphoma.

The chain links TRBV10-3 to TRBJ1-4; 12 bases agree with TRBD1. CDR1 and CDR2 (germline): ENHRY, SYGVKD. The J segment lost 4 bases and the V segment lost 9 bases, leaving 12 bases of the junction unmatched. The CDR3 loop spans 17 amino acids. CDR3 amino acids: CAMVIGTGGSFNEKLFF. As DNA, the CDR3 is TGTGCCATGGTGATCGGGACAGGGGGCTCCTTTAATGAAAAACTGTTTTTT.

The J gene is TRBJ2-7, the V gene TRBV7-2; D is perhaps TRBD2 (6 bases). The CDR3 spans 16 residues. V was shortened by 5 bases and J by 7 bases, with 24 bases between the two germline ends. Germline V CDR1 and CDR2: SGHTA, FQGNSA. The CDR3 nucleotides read TGTGCCAGCAGCCCTCCCCTTGGACTACACCTTTGGGAGCAGTACTTC. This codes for CASSPPLGLHLWEQYF.

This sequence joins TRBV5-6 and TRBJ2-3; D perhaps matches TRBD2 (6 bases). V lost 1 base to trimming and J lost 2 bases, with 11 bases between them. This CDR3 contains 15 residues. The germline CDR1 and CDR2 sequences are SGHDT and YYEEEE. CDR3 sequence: CASSLTGETTDTQYF. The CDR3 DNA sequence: TGTGCCAGCAGCTTGACGGGGGAGACCACAGATACGCAGTATTTT.

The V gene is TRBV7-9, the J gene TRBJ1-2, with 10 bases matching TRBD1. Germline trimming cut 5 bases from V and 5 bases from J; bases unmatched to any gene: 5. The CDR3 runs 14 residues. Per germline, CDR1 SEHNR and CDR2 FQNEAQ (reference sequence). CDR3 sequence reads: CASSPRQGAYGYTF. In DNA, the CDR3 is TGTGCCAGCAGCCCTCGACAGGGGGCATATGGCTACACCTTC.